This is a list of T cell receptor beta chains from one sample in a study of long-term antiretroviral therapy in people with HIV. Using immunoSEQ multiplex PCR, the repertoire was profiled, and TCRdb retains in-frame clones only, with some absent. Counted here are approximately 15,000 clones, about 84% occurring once; the ten biggest clones make up about 16%. Sequenced material: unsorted PBMCs, taken 1.8 years before starting antiretroviral therapy. Receptors originate from a middle-aged woman with HIV. CDR3s include the opening cysteine and the closing phenylalanine or tryptophan. The order of the fields is D gene, J gene, V gene, CDR3 protein, CDR3 DNA. A D gene is named only where the DNA matches it firmly.

>NA|TRBJ1-2|TRBV15
CATSRERGSNYGYTF
TGTGCCACCAGCAGAGAAAGGGGAAGCAACTATGGCTACACCTTC
>NA|TRBJ2-7|TRBV19
CASTLLGGGEQYF
TGTGCCAGTACTTTATTAGGAGGGGGCGAGCAGTACTTC
>NA|TRBJ2-1|TRBV5-6
CASSLLGTVNNEQFF
TGTGCCAGCAGCTTGCTCGGGACCGTAAACAATGAGCAGTTCTTC
>NA|TRBJ2-2|TRBV12-5
CASGLGARQPFTGELFF
TGTGCTAGTGGTTTAGGGGCTCGACAGCCCTTCACCGGGGAGCTGTTTTTT
>NA|TRBJ1-4|TRBV12-5
CASGLVQTPNEKLFF
TGTGCTAGTGGTTTGGTACAGACACCTAATGAAAAACTGTTTTTT
>NA|TRBJ2-1|TRBV9
CASSVEAESSYNEQFF
TGTGCCAGCAGCGTAGAGGCGGAAAGCTCCTACAATGAGCAGTTCTTC
>NA|TRBJ2-6|TRBV21-1
CASSKALRGSGANVLTF
TGTGCCAGCAGCAAAGCGTTGAGGGGATCTGGGGCCAACGTCCTGACTTTC
>TRBD1|TRBJ2-1|TRBV5-1
CASSSGQDYNEQFF
TGCGCCAGCAGCTCGGGACAGGACTACAATGAGCAGTTCTTC
>NA|TRBJ2-7|TRBV6-1
CASSETLSYEQYF
TGTGCCAGCAGTGAAACCCTATCCTACGAGCAGTACTTC
>NA|TRBJ1-3|TRBV19
CASSIGTLISGNTIYF
TGTGCCAGTAGTATCGGCACGCTCATCTCTGGAAACACCATATATTTT
>NA|TRBJ2-5|TRBV5-4
CASSLRKTQYF
TGTGCCAGCAGCTTAAGGAAGACCCAGTACTTC
>NA|TRBJ1-2|TRBV7-2
CASSLGNRDYGYTF
TGTGCCAGCAGCTTAGGTAATAGGGACTATGGCTACACCTTC
>NA|TRBJ2-7|TRBV7-2
CASSFGQARYEQYF
TGTGCCAGCAGCTTCGGCCAGGCCCGTTACGAGCAGTACTTC
>NA|TRBJ1-5|TRBV6-1
CASSDIGRDSNQPQHF
TGTGCCAGCAGTGACATTGGCAGGGATAGCAATCAGCCCCAGCATTTT